The clone carrying this TCR beta chain was seen ten or more times. Its antigen is as yet unknown. This CDR3 region has 16 residues. Germline V lookup: CDR1 KGHSH, CDR2 LQKENI. The ends lost 0 bases at V and 8 bases at J; junction bases unmatched: 2. These data belong to a study of T cells in Graves' hyperthyroidism and ophthalmopathy. Across the study: Prior to any treatment, at the point of initial diagnosis, peripheral blood was collected.

RNA transcripts served as the template for amplifying TCR beta CDR3 regions. HTBI primers were employed in a first-round RT-PCR of the TCR CDR3. TCRdb reanalysed the multiplex PCR reads using MiXCR and keeps one entry per CDR3 protein. The sample records approximately 420,000 distinct CDR3 sequences, 12% to 15% being singletons. General study findings and limits: The model forecast ophthalmopathy, anticipating it by a median roughly 6.3 months before onset. From stable hyperthyroidism, ophthalmopathy was set apart by a 13 V-J model.

Stable hyperthyroidism: no ophthalmopathy progression over 18 months of follow-up. This chain links TRBV18 with TRBJ2-1, with 15 bases fitting TRBD2. Sequenced material: blood. This TCR came from a woman between 18 and 30 years old with Graves' hyperthyroidism. CDR3 sequence reads: CASSPPGLAGGHEQFF. DNA of the CDR3: TGTGCCAGCTCACCACCCGGACTAGCGGGAGGGCATGAGCAGTTCTTC. Combining the CDR3 with reference TRBV18 and TRBJ2-1 gives the whole variable domain NAGVMQNPRHLVRRRGQEARLRCSPMKGHSHVYWYRQLPEEGLKFMVYLQKENIIDESGMPKERFSAEFPKEGPSILRIQQVVRGDSAAYFCASSPPGLAGGHEQFFGPGTRLTVL.